This note documents a single TCR beta chain sequence. Its recognized antigen is unknown. No qualities accompany the bases; no much larger clone lies one base away. To prepare the library, the immunoSEQ multiplex PCR assay was applied. The original methods were these. During preprocessing, nonproductive sequences were removed, as were CDR3s that did not start with C, did not end with F or W, or were shorter than 7 amino acids. Antigen-specific clonotypes were called with the MANAFEST web app on the basis of expansion relative to the reference and to other culture wells. A clone was considered positive if the clone showed significant expansion compared with the reference culture in 2 of 3 replicate wells at an FDR below 0.05. A further requirement for positive clones was significant expansion compared with all other tandem wells, along with an odds ratio above 5. After three terminal residues were trimmed from each end, CDR3 homology was quantified as pairwise Levenshtein distance using the stringdist R package. TCRdb re-hosts the immuneACCESS table, in-frame sequences only. Its copies lack some clones; in the studies checked, an unresolved V gene accounts for under half of them, and the cause for the rest is not known. V, J and clone size reflect that table, while D and trimming were determined from the DNA. For this sample there are fewer than 20,000 clones; 78% appear just once. The top ten clonotypes cover roughly a fifth of the sample.

This entry is derived from a study of CD4 T cells in relation to SARS-CoV-2 and coronaviruses (dated by TCRdb to the early 2020s). For the wider study: The ViraFEST assay cultured PBMCs with antigen for under 13 days, then sequenced TCR beta CDR3s to find antigen-specific clonal expansions. A different, Illumina-based TCR-beta assay was used to sequence expansion assays from other donors in the study. HLA restriction was mapped for shared crossreactive spike epitopes using patient-derived lymphoblastoid cell lines. The Adaptive Biotechnologies TCR-sequencing kit was used for samples from a few pre-COVID donors and for the naive versus memory experiments, whereas the other data were Illumina-based. An HIV-1 Nef peptide pool or a no-peptide culture served as the negative reference condition. At the level of individual TCR clonotypes, the study measured memory CD4+ T cell crossreactivity between SARS-CoV-2 spike protein and common cold coronavirus spike proteins.

From cysteine to phenylalanine, the CDR3 is 17 amino acids long. The only DNA kept is the CDR3, 51 bases in frame from the first base. From the germline V gene (reference sequence), CDR1 is MNHEY and CDR2 is SMNVEV. V and J are trimmed by 3 bases and 4 bases, and the gene matches miss 13 bases of the junction. CD4+ T cells from unexposed donors were collected before the COVID-19 pandemic (2011-2018). The EasySep CD4+ T cell isolation kit was used to isolate CD4+ T cells once the cultures had run for roughly eleven days. As cell numbers permitted, CD4+ T cells from unexposed donors were tested for reactivity to SARS-CoV-2 S and N and to four common cold coronavirus spike pools. Each well held two million PBMCs cultured in IMDM containing about 5.3% human AB serum and roughly 10 IU/ml IL-2. Half of the culture medium was replaced with fresh IL-2-containing medium on days 3 and 7. Each peptide culture condition was generally run in triplicate replicate wells. Leukapheresis product for the unexposed donors was bought commercially. PBMCs were isolated from leukapheresis product or whole blood by Ficoll-Paque PLUS gradient centrifugation. PBMCs were either cryopreserved at -140°C or used fresh in the expansion assay. The QIAamp Micro DNA Kit was used to extract genomic DNA from the CD4+ T cells.

Broader findings and caveats from the paper: Small numbers of patients and of tested TCRs were a limitation of the study. Pre-pandemic and post-infection samples were not both contributed by any donor, so tracing of the source of pre-existing responses was limited. In roughly two thirds of donors, memory CD4+ clonotypes turned up that crossrecognized SARS-CoV-2 and at least one common cold coronavirus spike. Significantly weaker SARS-CoV-2-driven expansion was shown by crossreactive clones than by monoreactive clones, consistent with antigenic imprinting. Crossreactivity analysis centred on spike protein, so crossreactivity against other viral proteins was not assessed.

This sequence was found in a human donor in good health. Sample: CD4+ T cells from PBMCs, cultured in vitro. The sequence is built from TRBV27 and TRBJ1-1, and 8 bases in between align with TRBD1. DNA sequence: TGTGCCAGCAGTTTTGGTAAAGGACAGGGACCACGCACTGAAGCTTTCTTT. Its translation is CASSFGKGQGPRTEAFF.